The 25 T cell receptor beta chains given below trace back to one sample, sequenced in a study of HIV-infected children after antiretroviral therapy interruption. RNA-based 3' RACE libraries used unique molecular identifiers. TCRdb itself ran the 3' RACE reads through MiXCR, one entry per CDR3 protein. The repertoire holds about 89,000 distinct CDR3 sequences, with 6.9% as singletons. The treatment: PENTA 11 planned treatment interruption arm or continuous ART arm. The source was CD45RA+ CD4+ T cells from PBMCs, pooled from several time points, collected from a donor given antiretroviral therapy, either interrupted or continuous. Subset described: naive CD4+ CD45RA+ CD45RO- T cells. Receptors were obtained from a pool of human donors with HIV.

This clonotype occurred many times. The chain uses TRBV7-3 and TRBJ1-1, with unresolved D. From germline, CDR1 is SGHTA and CDR2 FQGTGA. The CDR3 totals 14 residues. Trimming left V 1 base short and J 2 bases short, with 8 bases between. The CDR3 sequence: CASSLNPSNTEAFF. The CDR3 DNA sequence: TGTGCCAGCAGCTTAAATCCCTCTAACACTGAAGCTTTCTTT.

This clonotype was found many times. The chain recombines TRBV5-6 with TRBJ2-5; TRBD2 matches at 9 bases. V shed 6 bases, J shed 1 base, and the junction held 4 bases outside the gene matches. This CDR3 is 14 amino acids long. Germline-derived CDR1 and CDR2 are SGHDT and YYEEEE. CDR3 DNA: TGTGCCAGCATACTAGCGGGTTTCCAAGAGACCCAGTACTTC. It encodes CASILAGFQETQYF.

The table lists this clonotype with many counts. This sequence joins TRBV10-3 and TRBJ2-7, with 9 bases lining up with TRBD1. V lost 6 bases to trimming and J lost 2 bases; unmatched junction nucleotides: 5. Germline V gene data show CDR1 as ENHRY and CDR2 as SYGVKD. CDR3 length equals 14 residues. The CDR3 reads CAISRTGEAYEQYF. In nucleotides, the CDR3 is TGTGCCATCAGCCGGACAGGGGAAGCCTACGAGCAGTACTTC.

The sample holds many counts of this clonotype. V and J are TRBV6-1 and TRBJ2-1; 15 positions agree with TRBD2. CDR1 is MNHNS and CDR2 is SASEGT in the germline V gene. J was trimmed by 0 bases and V by 2 bases; bases with no gene match: 8. The CDR3 is 20 amino acids. The CDR3 spells CASSERTSGRARSSYNEQFF. CDR3 DNA sequence: TGTGCCAGCAGTGAACGGACTAGCGGGAGGGCCCGAAGCTCCTACAATGAGCAGTTCTTC.

The sample holds many counts of this clonotype. CDR3 sequence reads: CSVEDRARYEQYF. CDR3 in DNA: TGCAGCGTTGAGGACAGGGCACGGTACGAGCAGTACTTC. J is TRBJ2-7 and V is TRBV29-1; 8 nucleotides line up with TRBD1. After removal of 3 bases from V and 4 bases from J, the junction contained 5 bases not matched to a gene. This CDR3 has 13 residues. CDR1 is SQVTM, CDR2 ANQGSEA, per germline.

This clonotype has more than one count but fewer than ten. The chain combines TRBV12-5 with TRBJ1-1; the match to TRBD1 covers 7 bases. There are 15 residues in the CDR3. After removal of 2 bases from V and 0 bases from J, the junction contained 3 bases not matched to a gene. In germline, CDR1 is LGHNT, CDR2 FRNRAP. CDR3 loop: CASGLRTGLNTEAFF. In DNA form, the CDR3 reads TGTGCTAGTGGTTTGAGGACAGGATTGAACACTGAAGCTTTCTTT.

This clonotype was found many times. The chain employs TRBV29-1 and TRBJ2-6, with D hard to call. Between the trimmed V and J ends, which lost 6 bases and 0 bases, there was a span of 15 bases. Germline loops: CDR1 SQVTM, CDR2 ANQGSEA. The CDR3 has 16 amino acids. The CDR3 DNA is TGCAGCGTCTCCGGAGAGAGGTCCTCTGGGGCCAACGTCCTGACTTTC. It specifies CSVSGERSSGANVLTF.

In this sample, this clonotype turned up many times. The genes are TRBV20-1 and TRBJ2-3; D possibly corresponds to TRBD2 (5 bases). The length of the CDR3 is 12 residues. The V end lost 6 bases, the J end lost 4 bases, and 11 bases lay between the germline ends. CDR1 is DFQATT and CDR2 is SNEGSKA in the germline V gene (reference sequence). The CDR3 region has the DNA TGCAGTGCACGATCGGGGTCAGATACGCAGTATTTT. It specifies CSARSGSDTQYF.

This clonotype was observed a handful of times. The chain has TRBV20-1 and TRBJ2-7; 9 nucleotides agree with TRBD2. Germline CDR1 DFQATT, CDR2 SNEGSKA (reference sequence). This CDR3 has 15 residues. After removal of 1 base from V and 5 bases from J, the junction contained 9 bases not matched to a gene. The CDR3 DNA sequence: TGCAGTGCTAGAGGGGGACTAGCCGGGATCCACGAGCAGTACTTC. Protein: CSARGGLAGIHEQYF.

This clonotype appeared many times. The chain joins TRBV6-5 to TRBJ2-7; 10 nucleotides align to TRBD1. This CDR3 is built from 15 residues. V shed 4 bases, J shed 6 bases, and the junction held 9 bases outside the gene matches. Looked up from germline, CDR1 is MNHEY and CDR2 is SVGAGI. The chain's CDR3 is CASSLYGQGVFEQYF. Written as DNA, the CDR3 is TGTGCCAGCAGTTTATATGGACAGGGGGTCTTCGAGCAGTACTTC.

There are a few counts of this clonotype. Germline is not matched at one junction end, which may reflect a read error. The J gene is TRBJ2-3, the V gene TRBV7-6; D unresolved. This CDR3 comprises 13 residues. Germline values: CDR1 SGHVS, CDR2 FNYEAQ. In DNA form, the CDR3 reads TGTGCTAGCAGTTTGGTCGGCACAGATACGCAGTATTTT. It specifies CASSLVGTDTQYF.

This clonotype was recorded many times. The chain carries TRBV4-1 and TRBJ2-3, with 8 bases lining up with TRBD2. J lost 2 bases, V lost 0 bases, and 7 bases had no gene match. The CDR3 runs 17 residues. Germline V CDR1 and CDR2: MGHRA, YSYEKL. The CDR3 region is CASSQDRLAGYTDTQYF. CDR3 sequence (DNA): TGCGCCAGCAGCCAAGATAGGCTAGCGGGTTACACAGATACGCAGTATTTT.

The rearrangement uses TRBV12-3 or TRBV12-4 and TRBJ2-7, with D perhaps matching TRBD2 (5 bases). Trimming left V 7 bases short and J 3 bases short, with 16 bases between. This CDR3 has 14 residues. CDR3 coding DNA: TGTGCCAGCACCTCGGACGGACTCCGCTACGAGCAGTACTTC. Amino acids: CASTSDGLRYEQYF.

CDR3 residues: CAINARGNTGELFF. As DNA, the CDR3 is TGTGCCATCAACGCCAGGGGAAACACCGGGGAGCTGTTTTTT. This chain connects TRBV10-3 to TRBJ2-2, with D perhaps matching TRBD1 (6 bases). This CDR3 comprises 14 residues. Germline values: CDR1 ENHRY, CDR2 SYGVKD. Trimming shortened V by 7 bases and J by 2 bases, and 11 bases separated the two germline ends.

This chain uses TRBV12-3 or TRBV12-4 with TRBJ1-6; D gene ambiguous. There are 15 residues in the CDR3. V was clipped by 3 bases and J by 0 bases, with 6 bases between them. CDR3 sequence (DNA): TGTGCCAGCAGTTTGTCCAGCTCCTATAATTCACCCCTCCACTTT. Its translation is CASSLSSSYNSPLHF.

This clonotype was counted ten times or more. The V and J genes are TRBV29-1 and TRBJ2-5; 9 bases match TRBD2. V trimming: 7 bases; J trimming: 4 bases; junction bases outside the gene matches: 13. The CDR3 is 15 residues long. CDR1 and CDR2 (germline): SQVTM, ANQGSEA. Here the CDR3 reads CSGNSGRGVSETQYF. Here the CDR3 DNA reads TGCAGCGGGAATAGCGGGAGAGGCGTTTCAGAGACCCAGTACTTC.

This clonotype was seen repeatedly, ten times or more. The rearrangement links TRBV23-1 to TRBJ2-7; 7 bases are shared with TRBD1. TRBV23-1 is an ORF, with its function uncertain. Trimming cost V 10 bases and J 4 bases; bases outside gene matches: 19. CDR3 length: 16 amino acids. DNA of the CDR3: TGCGCCATCCTGGGCCCCGAAACCGGGACAGCTTACGAGCAGTACTTC. Translating gives CAILGPETGTAYEQYF.

This clonotype has only a few counts. This chain connects TRBV5-1 to TRBJ2-1; 11 bases map to TRBD2. There are 16 residues in the CDR3. In germline, CDR1 is SGHRS, CDR2 YFSETQ. The ends lost 2 bases at V and 8 bases at J; junction bases unmatched: 9. The CDR3 sequence is CASSFSVLAGGHEQFF. For the CDR3, the DNA is TGCGCCAGCAGCTTCTCTGTTCTAGCGGGGGGTCATGAGCAGTTCTTC.

The chain carries TRBV2 and TRBJ2-7; D unresolved. This CDR3 has 11 residues. The ends were cut back, 7 bases at V and 6 bases at J, with 10 bases in the middle. The germline V gene has CDR1 SNHLY and CDR2 FYNNEI. CDR3 bases: TGTGCCAGCACCGACCTGGGCGAGCAGTACTTC. This codes for CASTDLGEQYF.

This clonotype was seen a few times. The V call is TRBV6-5, the J call TRBJ2-1; 7 bases are shared with TRBD2. Trimming at V came to 1 base and at J to 7 bases, leaving 1 base not matched to a gene. CDR3 length: 13 amino acids. CDR1 and CDR2 (germline): MNHEY, SVGAGI. The CDR3 DNA is TGTGCCAGCAGTTACTTGGGGGGGAATGAGCAGTTCTTC. Its translation: CASSYLGGNEQFF.

This clonotype was picked up many times. The chain joins TRBV27 to TRBJ2-3; D not resolved. The V gene's germline CDR1 is MNHEY and CDR2 SMNVEV (reference sequence). CDR3 length: 13 amino acids. Deletions cut 3 bases from V and 4 bases from J, with 8 bases between. The CDR3 DNA is TGTGCCAGCAGTTTTCGGCCGTCAGATACGCAGTATTTT. The encoded protein is CASSFRPSDTQYF.

The chain uses TRBV19 and TRBJ2-2, with D perhaps matching TRBD1 (6 bases). The CDR3 is made up of 17 amino acids. The germline V and J ends were trimmed by 7 bases and 8 bases, with 26 bases remaining between them. Germline CDR1 reads LNHDA; CDR2 reads SQIVND (reference sequence). The CDR3 DNA is TGTGCCAGTACATTGGGGCAGGGGACCGGGGAGATTGGGGAGCTGTTTTTT. This gives the protein CASTLGQGTGEIGELFF.

The V call is TRBV2, the J call TRBJ2-7; tentative D call: TRBD2 (6 bases). CDR3 length: 17 residues. Germline V CDR1 and CDR2: SNHLY, FYNNEI. The V gene lost 1 base and the J gene lost 4 bases, with 20 bases spanning the gap. CDR3 protein: CASSEDHGLQPKYEQYF. In DNA, the CDR3 is TGTGCCAGCAGTGAAGATCATGGACTACAACCGAAATACGAGCAGTACTTC.

This clonotype was seen repeatedly, ten times or more. In nucleotides, the CDR3 is TGTGCCAGCAGCTTAGTCCCAGGGGGTGAGCAGTTCTTC. Translation: CASSLVPGGEQFF. The chain links TRBV7-2 to TRBJ2-1; 7 nucleotides agree with TRBD1. V shed 1 base and J 9 bases; nucleotides not matched to a gene: 3. Germline V lookup: CDR1 SGHTA, CDR2 FQGNSA. The CDR3 consists of 13 residues. Drawing the rest from reference TRBV7-2 and TRBJ2-1, the complete variable domain is GAGVSQSPSNKVTEKGKDVELRCDPISGHTALYWYRQSLGQGLEFLIYFQGNSAPDKSGLPSDRFSAERTGGSVSTLTIQRTQQEDSAVYLCASSLVPGGEQFFGPGTRLTVL.

This clonotype was seen at least ten times. The chain couples TRBV28 to TRBJ1-5; 7 positions match TRBD1. The V gene's germline CDR1 is MDHEN and CDR2 SYDVKM. Unmatched junction bases numbered 4, after V lost 1 base and J lost 1 base. The CDR3 covers 16 residues. The CDR3 DNA reads TGTGCCAGCAGTTTATCCAGGGGGTTAAGCAATCAGCCCCAGCATTTT. Encoded protein: CASSLSRGLSNQPQHF.